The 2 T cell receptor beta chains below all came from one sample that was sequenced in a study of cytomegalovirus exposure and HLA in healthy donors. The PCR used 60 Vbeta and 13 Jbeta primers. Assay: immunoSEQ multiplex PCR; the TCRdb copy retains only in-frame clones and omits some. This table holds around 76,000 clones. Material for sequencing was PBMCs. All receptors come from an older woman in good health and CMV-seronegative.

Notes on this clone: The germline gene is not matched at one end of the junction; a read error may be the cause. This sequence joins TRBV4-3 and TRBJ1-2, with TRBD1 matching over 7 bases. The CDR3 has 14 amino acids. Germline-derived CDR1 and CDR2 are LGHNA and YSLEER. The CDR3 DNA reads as TGCGCCAGCAGCCAAGAGTACAGGGACAGCCGCCAATACTTC. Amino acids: CASSQEYRDSRQYF.

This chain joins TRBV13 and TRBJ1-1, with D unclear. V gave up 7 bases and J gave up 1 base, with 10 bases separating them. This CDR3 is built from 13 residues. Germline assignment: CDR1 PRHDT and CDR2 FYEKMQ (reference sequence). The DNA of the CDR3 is TGTGCCAGCACTCTACTTAGGAACACTGAAGCTTTCTTT. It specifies CASTLLRNTEAFF.